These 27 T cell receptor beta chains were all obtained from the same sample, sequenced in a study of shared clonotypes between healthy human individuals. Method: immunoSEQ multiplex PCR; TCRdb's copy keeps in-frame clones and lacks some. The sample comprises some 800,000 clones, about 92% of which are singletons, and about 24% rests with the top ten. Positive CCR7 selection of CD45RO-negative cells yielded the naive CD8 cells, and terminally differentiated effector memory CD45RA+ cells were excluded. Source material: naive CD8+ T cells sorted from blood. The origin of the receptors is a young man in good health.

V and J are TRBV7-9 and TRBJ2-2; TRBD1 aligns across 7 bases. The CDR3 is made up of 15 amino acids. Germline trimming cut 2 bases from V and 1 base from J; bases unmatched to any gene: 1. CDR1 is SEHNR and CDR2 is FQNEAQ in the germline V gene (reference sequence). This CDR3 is CASSLNRGNTGELFF. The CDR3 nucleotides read TGTGCCAGCAGCTTAAACAGGGGGAACACCGGGGAGCTGTTTTTT. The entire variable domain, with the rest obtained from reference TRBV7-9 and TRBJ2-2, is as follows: DTGVSQNPRHKITKRGQNVTFRCDPISEHNRLYWYRQTLGQGPEFLTYFQNEAQLEKSRLLSDRFSAERPKGSFSTLEIQRTEQGDSAMYLCASSLNRGNTGELFFGEGSRLTVL.

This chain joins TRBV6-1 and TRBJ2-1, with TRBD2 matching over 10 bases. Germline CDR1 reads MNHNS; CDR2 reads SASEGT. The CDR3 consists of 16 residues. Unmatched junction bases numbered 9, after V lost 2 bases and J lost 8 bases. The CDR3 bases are TGTGCCAGCAGTGAACCAGAAACTAGCGGGAACGATGAGCAGTTCTTC. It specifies CASSEPETSGNDEQFF.

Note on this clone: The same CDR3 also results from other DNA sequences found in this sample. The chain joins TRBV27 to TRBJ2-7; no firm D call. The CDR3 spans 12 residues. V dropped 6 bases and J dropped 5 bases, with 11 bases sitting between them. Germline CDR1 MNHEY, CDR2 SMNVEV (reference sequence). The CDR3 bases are TGTGCCAGCAGCCAGATTGGAGACGAGCAGTACTTC. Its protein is CASSQIGDEQYF.

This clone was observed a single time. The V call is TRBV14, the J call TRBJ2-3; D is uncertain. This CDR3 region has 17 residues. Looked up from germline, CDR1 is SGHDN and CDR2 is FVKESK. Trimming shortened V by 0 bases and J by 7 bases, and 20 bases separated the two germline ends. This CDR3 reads CASSQDIAAARWNTQYF. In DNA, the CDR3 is TGTGCCAGCAGCCAAGATATAGCAGCTGCACGCTGGAATACGCAGTATTTT.

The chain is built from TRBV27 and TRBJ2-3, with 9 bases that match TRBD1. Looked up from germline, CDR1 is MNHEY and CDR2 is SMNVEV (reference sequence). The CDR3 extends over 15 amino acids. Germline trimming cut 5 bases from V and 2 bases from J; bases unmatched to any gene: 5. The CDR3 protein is CASSKRTGVTDTQYF. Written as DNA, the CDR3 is TGTGCCAGCAGTAAAAGGACAGGGGTCACAGATACGCAGTATTTT.

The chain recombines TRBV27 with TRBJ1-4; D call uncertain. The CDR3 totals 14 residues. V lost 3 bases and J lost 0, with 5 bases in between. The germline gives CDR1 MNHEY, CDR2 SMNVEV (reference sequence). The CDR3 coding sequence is TGTGCCAGCAGTTTTTTTGCAACTAATGAAAAACTGTTTTTT. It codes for CASSFFATNEKLFF.

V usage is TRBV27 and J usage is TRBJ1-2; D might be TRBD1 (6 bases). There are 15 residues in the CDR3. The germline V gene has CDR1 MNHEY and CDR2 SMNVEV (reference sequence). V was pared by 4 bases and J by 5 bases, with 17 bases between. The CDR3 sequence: CASSSAGGGIYGYTF. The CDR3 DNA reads TGTGCCAGCAGTTCAGCGGGGGGCGGGATTTATGGCTACACCTTC.

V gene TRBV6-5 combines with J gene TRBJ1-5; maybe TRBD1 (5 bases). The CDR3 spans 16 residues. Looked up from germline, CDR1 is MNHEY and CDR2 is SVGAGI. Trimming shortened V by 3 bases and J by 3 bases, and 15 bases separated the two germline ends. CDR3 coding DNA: TGTGCCAGCAGTTATTCCGATCCAGGGCCCAATCAGCCCCAGCATTTT. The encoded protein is CASSYSDPGPNQPQHF.

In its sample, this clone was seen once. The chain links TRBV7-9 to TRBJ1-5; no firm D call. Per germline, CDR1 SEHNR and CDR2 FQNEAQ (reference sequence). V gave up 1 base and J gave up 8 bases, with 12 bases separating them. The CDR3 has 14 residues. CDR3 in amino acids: CASSLVGVIEPQHF. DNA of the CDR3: TGTGCCAGCAGCTTAGTTGGGGTTATTGAGCCCCAGCATTTT.

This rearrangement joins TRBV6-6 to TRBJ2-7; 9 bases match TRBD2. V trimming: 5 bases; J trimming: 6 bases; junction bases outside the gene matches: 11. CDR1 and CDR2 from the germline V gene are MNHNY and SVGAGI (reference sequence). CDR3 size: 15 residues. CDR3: CASSTGTSPFLEQYF. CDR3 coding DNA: TGTGCCAGCAGTACCGGGACTAGCCCCTTCCTCGAGCAGTACTTC.

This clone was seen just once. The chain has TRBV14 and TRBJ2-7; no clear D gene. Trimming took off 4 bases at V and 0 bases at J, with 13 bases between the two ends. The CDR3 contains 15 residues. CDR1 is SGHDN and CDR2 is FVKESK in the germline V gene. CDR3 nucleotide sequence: TGTGCCAGCAGCCCCCGCCGGAGTGCCTCCTACGAGCAGTACTTC. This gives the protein CASSPRRSASYEQYF.

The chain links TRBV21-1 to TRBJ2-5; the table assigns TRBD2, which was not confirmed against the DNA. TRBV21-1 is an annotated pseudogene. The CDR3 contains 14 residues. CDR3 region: CASSPPGVRETQYF. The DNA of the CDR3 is TGTGCCAGCAGCCCCCCCGGGGTCCGCGAGACCCAGTACTTC.

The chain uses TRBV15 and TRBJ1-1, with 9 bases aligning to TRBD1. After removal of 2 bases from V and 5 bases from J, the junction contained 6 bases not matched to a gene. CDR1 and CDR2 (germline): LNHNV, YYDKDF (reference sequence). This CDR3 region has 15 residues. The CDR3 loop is CATSRIRDRDTEAFF. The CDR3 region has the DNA TGTGCCACCAGCAGAATCCGGGACAGGGATACTGAAGCTTTCTTT.

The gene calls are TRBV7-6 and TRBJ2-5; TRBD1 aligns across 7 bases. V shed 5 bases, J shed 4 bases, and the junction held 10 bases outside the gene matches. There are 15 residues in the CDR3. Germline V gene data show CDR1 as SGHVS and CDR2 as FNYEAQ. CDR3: CASSHPSRDRETQYF. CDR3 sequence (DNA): TGTGCCAGCAGCCACCCGAGTCGGGACAGAGAGACCCAGTACTTC.

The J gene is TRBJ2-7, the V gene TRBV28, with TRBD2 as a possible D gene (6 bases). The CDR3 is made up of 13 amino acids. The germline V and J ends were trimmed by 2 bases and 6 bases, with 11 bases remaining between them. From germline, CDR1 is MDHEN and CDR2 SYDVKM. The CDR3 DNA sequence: TGTGCCAGCAGTTTACAGGGACTTGTCGAGCAGTACTTC. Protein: CASSLQGLVEQYF.

CDR3 DNA: TGTGCCAGCAGTGACTCGAAGGGGAACCGGGACAGGGAGAATCAGCCCCAGCATTTT. It specifies CASSDSKGNRDRENQPQHF. This chain uses TRBV6-4 with TRBJ1-5; 9 bases match TRBD1. The CDR3 is 19 amino acids. V lost 0 bases and J lost 4; bases outside the gene matches: 13. Germline V gives CDR1 MRHNA, CDR2 SNTAGT.

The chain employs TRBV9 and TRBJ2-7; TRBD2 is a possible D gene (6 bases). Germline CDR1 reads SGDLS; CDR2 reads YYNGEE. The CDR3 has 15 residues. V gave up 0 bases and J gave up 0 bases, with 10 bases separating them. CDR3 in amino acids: CASSVGREFSYEQYF. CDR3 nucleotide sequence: TGTGCCAGCAGCGTAGGGAGGGAGTTCTCCTACGAGCAGTACTTC.

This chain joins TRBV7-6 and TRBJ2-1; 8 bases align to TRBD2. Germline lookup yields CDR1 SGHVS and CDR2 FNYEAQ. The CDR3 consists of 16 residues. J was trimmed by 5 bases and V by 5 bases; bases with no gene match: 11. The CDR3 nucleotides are TGTGCCAGCAGCCCCTATGTCGGACTAGCTGACAATGAGCAGTTCTTC. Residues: CASSPYVGLADNEQFF.

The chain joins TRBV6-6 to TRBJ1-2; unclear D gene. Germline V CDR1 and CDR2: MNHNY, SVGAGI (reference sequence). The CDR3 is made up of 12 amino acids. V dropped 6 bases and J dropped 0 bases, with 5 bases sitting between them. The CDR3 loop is CASRQTNYGYTF. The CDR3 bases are TGTGCCAGCAGACAGACTAACTATGGCTACACCTTC.

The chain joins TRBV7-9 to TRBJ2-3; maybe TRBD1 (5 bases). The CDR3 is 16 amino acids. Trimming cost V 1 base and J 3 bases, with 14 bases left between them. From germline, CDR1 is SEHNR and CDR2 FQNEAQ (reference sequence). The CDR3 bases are TGTGCCAGCAGCTTAGGGAGACAGATCAAGACAGATACGCAGTATTTT. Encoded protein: CASSLGRQIKTDTQYF.

As DNA, the CDR3 is TGCGCCAGCAGCCAAGATGACAGTGAGGGGCCGAACACCGGGGAGCTGTTTTTT. Translated: CASSQDDSEGPNTGELFF. This sequence joins TRBV4-1 and TRBJ2-2; D is tentatively TRBD1 or TRBD2 (5 bases each). The CDR3 extends over 18 amino acids. The germline V gene encodes CDR1 MGHRA and CDR2 YSYEKL. Deletions cut 0 bases from V and 0 bases from J, with 14 bases between.

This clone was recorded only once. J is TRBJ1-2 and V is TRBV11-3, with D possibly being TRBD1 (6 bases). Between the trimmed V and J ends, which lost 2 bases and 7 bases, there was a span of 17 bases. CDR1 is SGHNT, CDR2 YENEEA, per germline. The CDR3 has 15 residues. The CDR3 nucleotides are TGTGCCAGCAGCTTACCGACAGGCCGACCCTGTGGCTACACCTTC. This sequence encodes CASSLPTGRPCGYTF.

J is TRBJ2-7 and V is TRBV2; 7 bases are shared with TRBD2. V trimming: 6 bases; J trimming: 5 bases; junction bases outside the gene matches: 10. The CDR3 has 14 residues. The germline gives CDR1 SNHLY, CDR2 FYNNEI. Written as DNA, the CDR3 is TGTGCCAGCAGCGACGGCGGACTAGTCGACGAGCAGTACTTC. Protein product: CASSDGGLVDEQYF. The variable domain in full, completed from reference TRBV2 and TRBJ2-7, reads EPEVTQTPSHQVTQMGQEVILRCVPISNHLYFYWYRQILGQKVEFLVSFYNNEISEKSEIFDDQFSVERPDGSNFTLKIRSTKLEDSAMYFCASSDGGLVDEQYFGPGTRLTVT.

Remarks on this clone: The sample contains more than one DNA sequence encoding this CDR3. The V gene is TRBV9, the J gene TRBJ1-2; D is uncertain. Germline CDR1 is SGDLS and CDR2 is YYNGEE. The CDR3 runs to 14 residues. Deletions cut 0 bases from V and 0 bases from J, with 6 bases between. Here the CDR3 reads CASSVDGTNYGYTF. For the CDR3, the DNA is TGTGCCAGCAGCGTAGACGGGACTAACTATGGCTACACCTTC.

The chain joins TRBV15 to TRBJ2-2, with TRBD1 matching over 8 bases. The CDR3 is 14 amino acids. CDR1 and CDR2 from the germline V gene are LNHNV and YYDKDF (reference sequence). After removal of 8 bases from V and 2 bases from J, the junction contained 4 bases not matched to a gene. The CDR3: CATVDRVNTGELFF. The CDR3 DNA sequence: TGTGCCACCGTGGACAGGGTTAACACCGGGGAGCTGTTTTTT.

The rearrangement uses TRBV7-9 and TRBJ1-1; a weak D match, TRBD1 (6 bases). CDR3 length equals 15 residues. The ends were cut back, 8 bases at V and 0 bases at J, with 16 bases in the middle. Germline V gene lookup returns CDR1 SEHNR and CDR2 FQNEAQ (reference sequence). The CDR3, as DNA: TGTGCCAGCGAGGGGGAGTTATTTATGAACACTGAAGCTTTCTTT. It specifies CASEGELFMNTEAFF. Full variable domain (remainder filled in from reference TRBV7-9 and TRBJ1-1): DTGVSQNPRHKITKRGQNVTFRCDPISEHNRLYWYRQTLGQGPEFLTYFQNEAQLEKSRLLSDRFSAERPKGSFSTLEIQRTEQGDSAMYLCASEGELFMNTEAFFGQGTRLTVV.

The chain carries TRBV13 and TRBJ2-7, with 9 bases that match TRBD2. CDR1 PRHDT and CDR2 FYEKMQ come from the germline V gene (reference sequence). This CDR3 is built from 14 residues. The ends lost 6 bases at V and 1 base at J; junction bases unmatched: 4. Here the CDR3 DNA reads TGTGCCAGCAGGGCGGGAGGGGGTTCCTACGAGCAGTACTTC. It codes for CASRAGGGSYEQYF.